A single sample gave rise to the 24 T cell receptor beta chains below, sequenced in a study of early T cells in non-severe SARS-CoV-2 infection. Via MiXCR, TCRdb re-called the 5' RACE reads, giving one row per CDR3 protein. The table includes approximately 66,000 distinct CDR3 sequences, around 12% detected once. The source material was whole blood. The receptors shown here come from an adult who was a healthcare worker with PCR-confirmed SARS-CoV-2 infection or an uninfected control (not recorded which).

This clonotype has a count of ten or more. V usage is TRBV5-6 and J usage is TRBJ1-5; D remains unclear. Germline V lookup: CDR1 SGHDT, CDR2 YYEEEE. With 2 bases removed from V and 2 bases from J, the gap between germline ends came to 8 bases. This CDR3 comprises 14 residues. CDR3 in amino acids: CASSLRVGNQPQHF. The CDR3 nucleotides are TGTGCCAGCAGCTTAAGGGTGGGCAATCAGCCCCAGCATTTT.

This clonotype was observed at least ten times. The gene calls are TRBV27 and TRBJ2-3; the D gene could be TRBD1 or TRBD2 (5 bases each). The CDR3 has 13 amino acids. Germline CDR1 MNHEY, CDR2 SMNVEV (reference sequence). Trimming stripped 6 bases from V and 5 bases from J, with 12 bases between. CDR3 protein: CASRPTGGDTQYF. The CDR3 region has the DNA TGTGCCAGCAGACCCACAGGAGGAGATACGCAGTATTTT.

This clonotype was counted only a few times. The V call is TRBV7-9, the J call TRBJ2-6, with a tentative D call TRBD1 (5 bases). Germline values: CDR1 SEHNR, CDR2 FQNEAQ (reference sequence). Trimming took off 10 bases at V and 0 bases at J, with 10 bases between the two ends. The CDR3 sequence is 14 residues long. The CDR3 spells CAIDSSSGANVLTF. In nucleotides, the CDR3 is TGTGCCATAGACAGTAGCTCTGGGGCCAACGTCCTGACTTTC.

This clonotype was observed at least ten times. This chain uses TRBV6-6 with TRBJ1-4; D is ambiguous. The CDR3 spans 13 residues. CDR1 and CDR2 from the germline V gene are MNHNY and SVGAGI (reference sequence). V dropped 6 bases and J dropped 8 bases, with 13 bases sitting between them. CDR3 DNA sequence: TGTGCCAGCAGCCCCTCATCGGGGGAAAAACTGTTTTTT. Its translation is CASSPSSGEKLFF.

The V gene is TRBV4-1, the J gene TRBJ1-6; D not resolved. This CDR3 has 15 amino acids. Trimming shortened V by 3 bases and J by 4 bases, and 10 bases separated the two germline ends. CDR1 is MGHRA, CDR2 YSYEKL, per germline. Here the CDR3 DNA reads TGCGCCAGCAGCCAGCCACTAGGTTATAATTCACCCCTCCACTTT. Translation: CASSQPLGYNSPLHF.

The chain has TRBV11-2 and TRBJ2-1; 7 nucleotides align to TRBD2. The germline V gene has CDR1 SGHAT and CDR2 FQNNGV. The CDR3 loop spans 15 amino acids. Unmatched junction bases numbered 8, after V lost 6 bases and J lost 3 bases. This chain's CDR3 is CASRPPSGGYNEQFF. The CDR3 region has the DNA TGTGCCAGCAGACCTCCCTCGGGGGGCTACAATGAGCAGTTCTTC.

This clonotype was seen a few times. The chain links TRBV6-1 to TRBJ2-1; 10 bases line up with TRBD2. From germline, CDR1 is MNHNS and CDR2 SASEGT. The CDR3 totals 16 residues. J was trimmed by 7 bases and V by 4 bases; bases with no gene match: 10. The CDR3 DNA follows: TGTGCCAGCAGTGGCTATAACAGCGGGAGGGGTAATGAGCAGTTCTTC. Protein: CASSGYNSGRGNEQFF.

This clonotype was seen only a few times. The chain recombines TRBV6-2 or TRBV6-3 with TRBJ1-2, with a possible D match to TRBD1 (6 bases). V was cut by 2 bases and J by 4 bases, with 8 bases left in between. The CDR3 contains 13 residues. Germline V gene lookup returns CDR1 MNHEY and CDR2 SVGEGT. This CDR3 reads CASSYGQSYGYTF. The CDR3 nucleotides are TGTGCCAGCAGTTACGGACAGAGCTATGGCTACACCTTC.

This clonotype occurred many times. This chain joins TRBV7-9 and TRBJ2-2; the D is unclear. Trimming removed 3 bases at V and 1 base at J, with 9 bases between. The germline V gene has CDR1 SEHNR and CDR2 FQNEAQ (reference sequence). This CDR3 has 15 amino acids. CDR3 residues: CASSFGRLNTGELFF. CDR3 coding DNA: TGTGCCAGCAGCTTTGGACGGTTGAACACCGGGGAGCTGTTTTTT.

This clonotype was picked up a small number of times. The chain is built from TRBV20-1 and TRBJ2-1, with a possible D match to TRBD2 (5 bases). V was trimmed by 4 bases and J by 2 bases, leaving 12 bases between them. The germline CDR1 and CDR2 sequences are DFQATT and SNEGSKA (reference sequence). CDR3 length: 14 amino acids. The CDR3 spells CSAISGSTYNEQFF. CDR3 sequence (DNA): TGCAGTGCTATATCGGGGTCCACCTACAATGAGCAGTTCTTC.

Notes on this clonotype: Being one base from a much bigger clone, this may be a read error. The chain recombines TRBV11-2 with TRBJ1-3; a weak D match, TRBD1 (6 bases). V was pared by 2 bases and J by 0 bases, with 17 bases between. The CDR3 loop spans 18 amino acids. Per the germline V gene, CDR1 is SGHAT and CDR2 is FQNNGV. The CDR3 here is CASSLRGEDWFSGNTIYF. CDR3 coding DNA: TGTGCCAGCAGCTTAAGGGGGGAGGACTGGTTCTCTGGAAACACCATATATTTT.

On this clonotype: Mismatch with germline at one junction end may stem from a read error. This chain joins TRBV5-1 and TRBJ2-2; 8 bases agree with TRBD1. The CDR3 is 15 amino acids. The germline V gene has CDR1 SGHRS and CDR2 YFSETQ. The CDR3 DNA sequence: TGCGCCAACAGCACCGGACAGGGGAACACCGGGGAGCTGTTTTTT. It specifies CANSTGQGNTGELFF.

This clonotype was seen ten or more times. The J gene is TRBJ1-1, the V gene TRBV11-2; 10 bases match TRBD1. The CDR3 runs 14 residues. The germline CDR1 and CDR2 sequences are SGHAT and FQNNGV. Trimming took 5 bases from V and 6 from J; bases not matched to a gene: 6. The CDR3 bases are TGTGCCAGCAGCCCAGGGACAGGGGTACCTGAAGCTTTCTTT. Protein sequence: CASSPGTGVPEAFF.

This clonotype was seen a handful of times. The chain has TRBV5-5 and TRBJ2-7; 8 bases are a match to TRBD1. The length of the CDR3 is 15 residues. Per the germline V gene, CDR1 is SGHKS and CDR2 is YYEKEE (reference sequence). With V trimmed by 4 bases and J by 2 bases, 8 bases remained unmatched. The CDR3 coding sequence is TGTGCCAGCAGCCGACAGGGGATACTCGCCTACGAGCAGTACTTC. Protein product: CASSRQGILAYEQYF.

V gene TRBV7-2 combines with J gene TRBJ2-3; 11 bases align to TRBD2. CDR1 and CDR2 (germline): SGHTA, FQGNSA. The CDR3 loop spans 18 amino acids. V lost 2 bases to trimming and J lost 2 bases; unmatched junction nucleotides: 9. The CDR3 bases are TGTGCCAGCAGCTTAATTGGTGCTAGCGGGGGGTACACAGATACGCAGTATTTT. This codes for CASSLIGASGGYTDTQYF.

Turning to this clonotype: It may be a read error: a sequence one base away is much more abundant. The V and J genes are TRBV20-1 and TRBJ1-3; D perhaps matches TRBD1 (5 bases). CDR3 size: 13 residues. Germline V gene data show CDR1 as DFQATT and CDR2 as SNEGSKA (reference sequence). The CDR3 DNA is TGCAGTGCTAAAACAGGACCTATAAACACCAGATATTTT. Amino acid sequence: CSAKTGPINTRYF.

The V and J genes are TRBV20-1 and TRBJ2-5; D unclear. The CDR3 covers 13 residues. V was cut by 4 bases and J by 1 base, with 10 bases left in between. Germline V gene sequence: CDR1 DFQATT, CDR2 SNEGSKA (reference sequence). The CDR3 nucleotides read TGCAGTGCTACCAGCCAGGCCCAAGAGACCCAGTACTTC. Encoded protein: CSATSQAQETQYF.

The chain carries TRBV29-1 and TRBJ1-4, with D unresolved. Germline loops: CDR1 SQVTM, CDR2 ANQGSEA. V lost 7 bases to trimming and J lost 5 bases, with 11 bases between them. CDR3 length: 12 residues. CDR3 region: CSGVGANEKLFF. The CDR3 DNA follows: TGCAGCGGGGTGGGTGCGAATGAAAAACTGTTTTTT.

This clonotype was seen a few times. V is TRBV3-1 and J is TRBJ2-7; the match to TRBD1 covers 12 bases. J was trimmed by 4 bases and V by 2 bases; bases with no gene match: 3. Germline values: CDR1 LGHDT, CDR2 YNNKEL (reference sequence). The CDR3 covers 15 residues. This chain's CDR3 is CASSQPGQGAYEQYF. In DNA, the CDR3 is TGTGCCAGCAGCCAACCGGGACAGGGGGCTTACGAGCAGTACTTC.

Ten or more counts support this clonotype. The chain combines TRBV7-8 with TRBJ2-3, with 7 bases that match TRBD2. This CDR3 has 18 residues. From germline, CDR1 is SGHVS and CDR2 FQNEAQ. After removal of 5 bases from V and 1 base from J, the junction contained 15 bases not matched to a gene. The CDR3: CASSRGAGERVGTDTQYF. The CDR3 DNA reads TGTGCCAGCAGCCGTGGGGCGGGAGAGAGGGTAGGCACAGATACGCAGTATTTT.

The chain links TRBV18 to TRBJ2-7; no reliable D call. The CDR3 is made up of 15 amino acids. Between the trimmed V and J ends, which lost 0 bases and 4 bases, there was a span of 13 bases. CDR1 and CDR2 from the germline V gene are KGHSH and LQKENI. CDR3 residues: CASSPPATGAYEQYF. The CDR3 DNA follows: TGTGCCAGCTCACCACCCGCAACCGGAGCGTACGAGCAGTACTTC.

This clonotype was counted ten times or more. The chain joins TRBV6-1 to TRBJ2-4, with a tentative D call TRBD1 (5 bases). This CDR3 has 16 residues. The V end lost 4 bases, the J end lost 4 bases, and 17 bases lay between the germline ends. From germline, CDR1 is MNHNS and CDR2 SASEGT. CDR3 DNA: TGTGCCAGCAGTGTGACAGATACAGAGCCAAAAAACATTCAGTACTTC. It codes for CASSVTDTEPKNIQYF.

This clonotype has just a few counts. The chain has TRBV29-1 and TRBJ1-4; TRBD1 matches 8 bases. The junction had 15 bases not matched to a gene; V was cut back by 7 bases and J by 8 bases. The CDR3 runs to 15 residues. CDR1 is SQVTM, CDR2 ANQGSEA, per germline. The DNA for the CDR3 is TGCAGCGCCGGAACTTCGGGACAGGCGGGGGAAAAACTGTTTTTT. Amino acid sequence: CSAGTSGQAGEKLFF.

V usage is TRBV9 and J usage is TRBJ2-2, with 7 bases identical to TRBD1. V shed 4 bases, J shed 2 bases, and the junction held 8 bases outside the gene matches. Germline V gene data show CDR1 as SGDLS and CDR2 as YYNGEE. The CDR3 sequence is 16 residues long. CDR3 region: CASSPTGIFNTGELFF. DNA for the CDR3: TGTGCCAGCAGCCCGACAGGGATCTTTAACACCGGGGAGCTGTTTTTT.